The 30 T cell receptor beta chains listed next were all sequenced from one sample in a study of blood T cell repertoires in COVID-19. Sequencing was performed with immunoSEQ multiplex PCR; in TCRdb, only in-frame clones are kept and a portion is missing. Of 75,000 to 90,000 clones listed, about 87% were seen once; the top ten hold 8%. The sequenced sample consisted of peripheral blood. The receptors were gathered from a man of 80 years or more with active or convalescent COVID-19.

This chain joins TRBV5-1 and TRBJ2-1, with 9 bases identical to TRBD1. This CDR3 is 13 amino acids long. The V gene end was trimmed by 4 bases and the J gene end by 8 bases; junction bases not matched to a gene: 4. Per the germline V gene, CDR1 is SGHRS and CDR2 is YFSETQ. CDR3 region: CASSRDRGYEQFF. CDR3 DNA: TGCGCCAGCAGCAGAGACAGGGGGTATGAGCAGTTCTTC.

This clone appeared a single time. CDR3 sequence (DNA): TGCGCCAGCAGTGAATTTGGTCAGTTCAATCAGCCCCAGCATTTT. As protein: CASSEFGQFNQPQHF. V usage is TRBV10-2 and J usage is TRBJ1-5; no definite D call. The V gene's germline CDR1 is WSHSY and CDR2 SAAADI. There are 15 residues in the CDR3. Trimming took 3 bases from V and 3 from J, leaving 12 bases between them.

The CDR3 bases are TGTGCCAGCAGAGACAGGGCCCGGAGCACTGAAGCTTTCTTT. It codes for CASRDRARSTEAFF. The chain carries TRBV6-5 and TRBJ1-1; 7 bases match TRBD1. The CDR3 sequence is 14 residues long. Germline CDR1 and CDR2: MNHEY and SVGAGI. Losses at the gene ends were 6 bases for V and 4 bases for J; bases not matched to a gene: 8.

V usage is TRBV10-1 and J usage is TRBJ2-1; TRBD2 matches at 9 bases. The V gene's germline CDR1 is WNHNN and CDR2 SYGVQD (reference sequence). The CDR3 runs 15 residues. V lost 2 bases to trimming and J lost 8 bases; unmatched junction nucleotides: 7. CDR3: CASSEMAGGRDEQFF. As DNA, the CDR3 is TGCGCCAGCAGTGAGATGGCGGGGGGGCGGGATGAGCAGTTCTTC.

This clone was detected only a few times. V and J are TRBV24-1 and TRBJ2-6; D may be TRBD1 (5 bases). Per germline, CDR1 KGHDR and CDR2 SFDVKD. The V end lost 4 bases, the J end lost 0 bases, and 9 bases lay between the germline ends. CDR3 size: 16 residues. The CDR3: CATSEQDLSGANVLTF. The CDR3 bases are TGTGCCACCAGTGAACAGGACCTCTCTGGGGCCAACGTCCTGACTTTC.

The chain links TRBV1 to TRBJ1-2. TRBV1 is a documented pseudogene. The CDR3 has 14 amino acids. CDR3: CTSSFRRGPIGYTF. The CDR3 region has the DNA TGCACCAGCAGCTTCAGGCGAGGGCCTATTGGCTACACCTTC.

This chain uses TRBV6-5 with TRBJ1-4, with D tentatively TRBD1 (6 bases). V lost 7 bases to trimming and J lost 5 bases, with 11 bases between them. Germline CDR1 reads MNHEY; CDR2 reads SVGAGI. The CDR3 runs to 13 residues. The CDR3 loop reads CASTRTVNEKLFF. The CDR3, as DNA: TGTGCCAGCACCAGGACAGTAAATGAAAAACTGTTTTTT.

The rearrangement joins TRBV11-3 to TRBJ2-1; D not resolved. The CDR3 consists of 15 residues. V was clipped by 2 bases and J by 7 bases, with 15 bases between them. Germline V gene data show CDR1 as SGHNT and CDR2 as YENEEA. CDR3 loop: CASSLLTAELNEQFF. In DNA form, the CDR3 reads TGTGCCAGCAGCTTATTGACGGCGGAATTAAATGAGCAGTTCTTC.

This chain connects TRBV9 to TRBJ2-2, with a tentative D call TRBD2 (7 bases). Germline V gene sequence: CDR1 SGDLS, CDR2 YYNGEE. CDR3 length equals 16 residues. V lost 3 bases to trimming and J lost 1 base, with 13 bases between them. CDR3 nucleotides: TGTGCCAGCAGCGAGGGGGGACTAATGAACACCGGGGAGCTGTTTTTT. Its translation: CASSEGGLMNTGELFF. The full variable domain, completed using reference TRBV9 and TRBJ2-2, is DSGVTQTPKHLITATGQRVTLRCSPRSGDLSVYWYQQSLDQGLQFLIQYYNGEERAKGNILERFSAQQFPDLHSELNLSSLELGDSALYFCASSEGGLMNTGELFFGEGSRLTVL.

The V call is TRBV6-5, the J call TRBJ1-3, with TRBD1 as a possible D gene (6 bases). This CDR3 has 15 residues. CDR1 and CDR2 (germline): MNHEY, SVGAGI. Trimming took 6 bases from V and 0 from J, leaving 12 bases between them. CDR3 amino acids: CASRVTGPSGNTIYF. CDR3 nucleotide sequence: TGTGCCAGCAGAGTGACAGGTCCCTCTGGAAACACCATATATTTT.

The V call is TRBV28, the J call TRBJ1-5; D unresolved. V shed 2 bases and J shed 0 bases, with 5 bases lying between them. This CDR3 is built from 14 residues. Germline assignment: CDR1 MDHEN and CDR2 SYDVKM. The CDR3 sequence: CASSLRPSNQPQHF. The DNA for the CDR3 is TGTGCCAGCAGTTTACGTCCTAGCAATCAGCCCCAGCATTTT.

The V and J genes are TRBV7-7 and TRBJ2-5; no definite D call. The CDR3 has 14 residues. V lost 4 bases, J lost 2 bases, and 11 bases lay in between. CDR1 and CDR2 from the germline V gene are SSHAT and FNYEAQ (reference sequence). The CDR3 is CASSSTGLQETQYF. In DNA form, the CDR3 reads TGTGCCAGCAGCTCCACCGGTTTACAAGAGACCCAGTACTTC.

This clone was picked up one time. This chain connects TRBV30 to TRBJ1-2; possibly TRBD1 for D (6 bases). This CDR3 region has 12 residues. CDR1 GTSNPN and CDR2 SVGIG come from the germline V gene (reference sequence). Trimming cost V 5 bases and J 4 bases, with 11 bases left between them. CDR3 sequence: CAWVRTAYGYTF. DNA of the CDR3: TGTGCCTGGGTCCGGACAGCCTATGGCTACACCTTC.

The rearrangement joins TRBV5-5 to TRBJ2-5, with 8 bases that match TRBD1. From germline, CDR1 is SGHKS and CDR2 YYEKEE (reference sequence). Trimming took 4 bases from V and 5 from J; bases not matched to a gene: 7. There are 14 residues in the CDR3. The CDR3 loop reads CASSPLTGAETQYF. CDR3 coding DNA: TGTGCCAGCAGCCCACTGACAGGGGCGGAGACCCAGTACTTC.

The gene calls are TRBV7-2 and TRBJ2-1; D ambiguous. Germline V CDR1 and CDR2: SGHTA, FQGNSA. The CDR3 is made up of 13 amino acids. The V and J ends lost 2 bases and 6 bases respectively, with 8 bases between them. The DNA of the CDR3 is TGTGCCAGCAGCTTAAGCCCCGCCAATGAGCAGTTCTTC. This codes for CASSLSPANEQFF.

The chain joins TRBV7-6 to TRBJ1-3; a weak D match, TRBD1 (6 bases). Looked up from germline, CDR1 is SGHVS and CDR2 is FNYEAQ. CDR3 length: 15 residues. V was trimmed by 5 bases and J by 4 bases, leaving 15 bases between them. This chain's CDR3 is CASSPGTPVGNTIYF. In DNA, the CDR3 is TGTGCCAGCAGCCCAGGGACACCAGTAGGAAACACCATATATTTT. The variable domain in full, with the rest retrieved from reference TRBV7-6 and TRBJ1-3, is GAGVSQSPRYKVTKRGQDVALRCDPISGHVSLYWYRQALGQGPEFLTYFNYEAQQDKSGLPNDRFSAERPEGSISTLTIQRTEQRDSAMYRCASSPGTPVGNTIYFGEGSWLTVV.

This clone was seen only a few times. V gene TRBV28 combines with J gene TRBJ1-2; 8 bases map to TRBD1. This CDR3 has 17 residues. V shed 0 bases, J shed 1 base, and the junction held 7 bases outside the gene matches. The germline gives CDR1 MDHEN, CDR2 SYDVKM. The CDR3 here is CASSLWGQEIYNYGYTF. The CDR3, as DNA: TGTGCCAGCAGTTTATGGGGACAGGAGATATATAACTATGGCTACACCTTC.

This rearrangement joins TRBV7-9 to TRBJ2-1; D is unresolved. Looked up from germline, CDR1 is SEHNR and CDR2 is FQNEAQ (reference sequence). The CDR3 extends over 13 amino acids. V shed 3 bases and J shed 5 bases, with 8 bases lying between them. In nucleotides, the CDR3 is TGTGCCAGCAGCTTGTCGGTGGACAATGAGCAGTTCTTC. Its translation: CASSLSVDNEQFF. The whole variable domain, filled in from reference TRBV7-9 and TRBJ2-1, reads DTGVSQNPRHKITKRGQNVTFRCDPISEHNRLYWYRQTLGQGPEFLTYFQNEAQLEKSRLLSDRFSAERPKGSFSTLEIQRTEQGDSAMYLCASSLSVDNEQFFGPGTRLTVL.

The chain links TRBV2 to TRBJ2-1; D uncertain. V lost 8 bases and J lost 8, with 13 bases in between. Germline V gene sequence: CDR1 SNHLY, CDR2 FYNNEI. The CDR3 has 12 residues. CDR3 DNA sequence: TGTGCCAGCGATAAGCAGGCCGATGAGCAGTTCTTC. The encoded protein is CASDKQADEQFF.

The CDR3 DNA follows: TGTGCCAGCAGCCGAGGGACAGGGGGACCCTATGGCTACACCTTC. It specifies CASSRGTGGPYGYTF. V is TRBV3-1 (or the pseudogene TRBV3-2) and J is TRBJ1-2, with 11 bases that match TRBD1. Looked up from germline, CDR1 is LGHDT and CDR2 is YNNKEL (reference sequence). V gave up 4 bases and J gave up 4 bases; unmatched junction bases: 5. The CDR3 is 15 residues long.

The chain's CDR3 is CASSPRRGGGRFDNEKLFF. The CDR3 coding sequence is TGTGCCAGCAGTCCCCGAAGAGGGGGGGGCCGGTTCGATAATGAAAAACTGTTTTTT. V is TRBV6-6 and J is TRBJ1-4; D might be TRBD1 (6 bases). The V end lost 5 bases, the J end lost 4 bases, and 26 bases lay between the germline ends. Germline lookup yields CDR1 MNHNY and CDR2 SVGAGI (reference sequence). The length of the CDR3 is 19 residues.

As to this clone: Additional DNA sequences in this sample encode the identical CDR3. The chain has TRBV24-1 and TRBJ2-1, with TRBD2 matching 9 bases. This CDR3 is 16 amino acids long. In germline, CDR1 is KGHDR, CDR2 SFDVKD. V gave up 2 bases and J gave up 4 bases; unmatched junction bases: 5. The CDR3 region has the DNA TGTGCCACCAGTGATTCCCTAGCGGGATTGTACAATGAGCAGTTCTTC. Its translation: CATSDSLAGLYNEQFF.

The chain carries TRBV7-2 and TRBJ1-2; 7 nucleotides agree with TRBD1. Per germline, CDR1 SGHTA and CDR2 FQGNSA. V dropped 6 bases and J dropped 0; count of bases not matched to a gene: 7. The CDR3 sequence is 15 residues long. CDR3 amino acids: CASRYTGATNYGYTF. The CDR3, as DNA: TGTGCCAGCAGATATACAGGGGCAACTAACTATGGCTACACCTTC.

The V gene is TRBV5-1, the J gene TRBJ2-3; the D gene is possibly TRBD2 (6 bases). V lost 8 bases, J lost 0 bases, and 16 bases lay in between. Germline CDR1 SGHRS, CDR2 YFSETQ. This CDR3 region has 15 residues. The CDR3 DNA follows: TGCGCCAGTGCAACCTTAGCGGAGAGCACAGATACGCAGTATTTT. This sequence encodes CASATLAESTDTQYF.

This clone has just one count. The V and J genes are TRBV5-1 and TRBJ2-2, with D possibly being TRBD2 (5 bases). Germline loops: CDR1 SGHRS, CDR2 YFSETQ. Trimming removed 4 bases from V and 3 bases from J, with 19 bases in between. The CDR3 runs to 17 residues. The CDR3 region has the DNA TGCGCCAGCAGCAATAGCTTAAGGACTTTTCACACCGGGGAGCTGTTTTTT. This codes for CASSNSLRTFHTGELFF.

The rearrangement links TRBV6-4 to TRBJ1-6; D is possibly TRBD1 (5 bases). Trimming removed 5 bases from V and 5 bases from J, with 13 bases in between. Germline V gives CDR1 MRHNA, CDR2 SNTAGT. This CDR3 is 15 amino acids long. The CDR3 sequence: CASSPQWGDNSPLHF. CDR3 nucleotide sequence: TGTGCCAGCAGTCCCCAGTGGGGCGATAATTCACCCCTCCACTTT.

The J gene is TRBJ2-7, the V gene TRBV5-1; 9 bases line up with TRBD2. CDR3 length equals 14 residues. The V segment lost 3 bases and the J segment 2 bases; nucleotides outside the gene matches: 3. The germline CDR1 and CDR2 sequences are SGHRS and YFSETQ. The CDR3 nucleotides read TGCGCCAGCAGCTCAGGACTAGCGCCCTACGAGCAGTACGTC. This encodes CASSSGLAPYEQYV.

CDR3 loop: CASSQGVGLAGEDTQYF. The CDR3 bases are TGTGCCAGCAGCCAAGGGGTGGGATTAGCGGGAGAAGATACGCAGTATTTT. The chain couples TRBV4-2 to TRBJ2-3, with 9 bases identical to TRBD2. CDR1 is LGHNA and CDR2 is YNFKEQ in the germline V gene. The CDR3 covers 17 residues. The V and J ends lost 1 base and 5 bases, in that order; junction bases with no gene match: 10.

The rearrangement uses TRBV28 and TRBJ2-3; the match to TRBD2 covers 10 bases. This CDR3 has 15 amino acids. Trimming removed 6 bases from V and 2 bases from J; junction bases left unmatched: 5. CDR1 and CDR2 (germline): MDHEN, SYDVKM. CDR3 coding DNA: TGTGCCAGCAGAGGACTAGCGGCTTTCACAGATACGCAGTATTTT. This sequence encodes CASRGLAAFTDTQYF.

This sequence joins TRBV19 and TRBJ1-2, with D possibly matching TRBD1 (6 bases). Germline lookup yields CDR1 LNHDA and CDR2 SQIVND (reference sequence). Trimming took off 6 bases at V and 7 bases at J, with 21 bases between the two ends. CDR3 size: 15 residues. CDR3 loop: CASSELQGGRFGYTF. The CDR3 DNA follows: TGTGCCAGTAGCGAGTTACAGGGAGGGCGTTTTGGCTACACCTTC.